This T cell receptor beta chain was retrieved from a study of Ad26.COV2.S vaccination and SARS-CoV-2 variants. Study outcomes and limitations: Measurements of TCR breadth and depth may have given underestimates of the total T cell responses. It was vaccine recipients, not placebo recipients, who had the higher spike-specific TCR breadth.

CDR1 and CDR2 (germline): SNHLY, FYNNEI. Trimming removed 4 bases from V and 4 bases from J, with 10 bases in between. The CDR3 totals 13 residues. The treatment denotes: approximately 18 received Ad26.COV2.S at low or high dose, single or two shots; about 5 received placebo; per-sample allocation not given. Sample collection was performed on day 63 after the first vaccine or placebo injection. Ad26.COV2.S expressed prefusion-stabilized spike from the original Wuhan strain. This clone was detected only once. Its specificity is not known. Some clones are missing from TCRdb's copy, which holds only in-frame ones; the method was immunoSEQ multiplex PCR. The sample contains 380,000 or so clones, roughly 90% of which appear only once.

This sequence originates from a person aged 18-60 years who received the Ad26.COV2.S COVID-19 vaccine or a placebo. This specimen was peripheral blood, taken in a trial of Ad26.COV2.S vaccine versus placebo. This chain connects TRBV2 to TRBJ1-2; a weak D match, TRBD1 (6 bases). The CDR3 DNA follows: TGTGCCAGCAGTGGGACAGCTTCCTATGGCTACACCTTC. Its translation is CASSGTASYGYTF.